The subject of this entry is one TCR beta chain. This sample was included in a study of blood T cell repertoires in COVID-19. Enrolment of Seattle patients took place during active infection, and they were followed longitudinally. The V gene's germline CDR1 is SGHRS and CDR2 YFSETQ. Trimming took 4 bases from V and 2 from J, leaving 16 bases between them. This CDR3 spans 16 amino acids. Source study methods: The assay estimated nucleated cells by amplifying reference gene primers. Method: immunoSEQ multiplex PCR; TCRdb's copy keeps in-frame clones and lacks some. V and J calls and clone size are copied from that table; D and trimming were computed from the DNA. The table shows 150,000 or so clones, with around 75% occurring only once.

Sequencing was carried out using peripheral blood. The chain has TRBV5-1 and TRBJ1-3; D is possibly TRBD1 (6 bases). This receptor was taken from a woman in her 70s with COVID-19, enrolled during active disease. In DNA form, the CDR3 reads TGCGCCAGCAGCCCGGATGCGGGGGGCACTGGAAACACCATATATTTT. It is translated as CASSPDAGGTGNTIYF. Combining the CDR3 with reference TRBV5-1 and TRBJ1-3 gives the whole variable domain KAGVTQTPRYLIKTRGQQVTLSCSPISGHRSVSWYQQTPGQGLQFLFEYFSETQRNKGNFPGRFSGRQFSNSRSEMNVSTLELGDSALYLCASSPDAGGTGNTIYFGEGSWLTVV.